These 31 T cell receptor beta chains originate from one sample sequenced in a study of T cells in Graves' hyperthyroidism and ophthalmopathy. The investigators amplified TCR beta CDR3 regions from RNA transcripts. TCR CDR3 regions were first amplified by RT-PCR with HTBI primers. TCRdb re-analysed the multiplex PCR reads in MiXCR, keeping a single row per CDR3 protein. The data show some 180,000 distinct CDR3 sequences, roughly a sixth seen once. The material sequenced was blood. The receptor set was obtained from a woman aged 50 to 65 with Graves' hyperthyroidism.

The chain recombines TRBV2 with TRBJ2-1; 11 bases fit TRBD1. The V gene's germline CDR1 is SNHLY and CDR2 FYNNEI. This CDR3 spans 13 amino acids. J was trimmed by 10 bases and V by 2 bases; bases with no gene match: 1. The CDR3 is CASSERTGGEQFF. The CDR3 DNA follows: TGTGCCAGCAGTGAACGGACAGGGGGCGAGCAGTTCTTC.

V usage is TRBV4-1 and J usage is TRBJ2-7, with TRBD1 matching over 9 bases. The junction had 6 bases not matched to a gene; V was cut back by 7 bases and J by 2 bases. Germline V lookup: CDR1 MGHRA, CDR2 YSYEKL. There are 14 residues in the CDR3. CDR3 nucleotides: TGCGCCAGCAATTCCGGGACAGGGACCTACGAGCAGTACTTC. Encoded protein: CASNSGTGTYEQYF.

The gene calls are TRBV20-1 and TRBJ2-5; D gene ambiguous. CDR1 and CDR2 (germline): DFQATT, SNEGSKA (reference sequence). V was pared by 1 base and J by 4 bases, with 13 bases between. The CDR3 loop spans 14 amino acids. CDR3 nucleotide sequence: TGCAGTGCTAGAGGGACGGTGTTTGGAGAGACCCAGTACTTC. It translates to CSARGTVFGETQYF.

The table lists this clonotype with many counts. The V gene is TRBV5-1, the J gene TRBJ1-2; a weak D match, TRBD1 (5 bases). V was shortened by 0 bases and J by 8 bases, with 14 bases between the two germline ends. CDR1 and CDR2 from the germline V gene are SGHRS and YFSETQ. CDR3 length: 14 amino acids. The CDR3 nucleotides are TGCGCCAGCAGCTTGGCCGAGGGGCTGGGCGGCTACACCTTC. Translation gives CASSLAEGLGGYTF.

This clonotype was seen at least ten times. The chain has TRBV28 and TRBJ1-2; weak D call: TRBD1 (6 bases). Per germline, CDR1 MDHEN and CDR2 SYDVKM. V was clipped by 6 bases and J by 5 bases, with 13 bases between them. There are 13 residues in the CDR3. The CDR3 sequence: CASRIQGGYGYTF. The CDR3 DNA is TGTGCCAGCAGGATACAGGGAGGGTATGGCTACACCTTC.

This clonotype was counted between two and nine times. This chain joins TRBV28 and TRBJ2-4; 12 nucleotides agree with TRBD2. In germline, CDR1 is MDHEN, CDR2 SYDVKM. V trimming: 8 bases; J trimming: 1 base; junction bases outside the gene matches: 3. This CDR3 contains 15 residues. CDR3 loop: CASLAGGVAKNIQYF. CDR3 DNA sequence: TGTGCCAGCCTAGCGGGAGGGGTGGCCAAAAACATTCAGTACTTC.

This clonotype appeared many times. V usage is TRBV10-1 and J usage is TRBJ2-7; D is perhaps TRBD2 (6 bases). Trimming removed 2 bases at V and 5 bases at J, with 16 bases between. The CDR3 has 15 residues. Germline V CDR1 and CDR2: WNHNN, SYGVQD (reference sequence). In DNA, the CDR3 is TGCGCCAGCAGTGAGGGCCGAGGGAGGATGAACGAGCAGTACTTC. This sequence encodes CASSEGRGRMNEQYF.

The chain is built from TRBV6-2 or TRBV6-3 and TRBJ1-6, with unresolved D. Germline lookup yields CDR1 MNHEY and CDR2 SVGEGT. The germline V and J ends were trimmed by 8 bases and 6 bases, with 14 bases remaining between them. This CDR3 has 14 residues. The chain's CDR3 is CASGPGTSNSPLHF. CDR3 nucleotide sequence: TGTGCCAGCGGGCCGGGTACATCTAATTCACCCCTCCACTTT.

This rearrangement joins TRBV5-1 to TRBJ2-2; weak D call: TRBD1 (6 bases). V lost 3 bases to trimming and J lost 2 bases, with 11 bases between them. The CDR3 sequence is 15 residues long. CDR1 SGHRS and CDR2 YFSETQ come from the germline V gene. The CDR3 spells CASSSRGQNTGELFF. The CDR3, as DNA: TGCGCCAGCAGCTCCCGGGGACAAAACACCGGGGAGCTGTTTTTT.

A few counts support this clonotype. V and J are TRBV7-2 and TRBJ2-3; D not resolved. The J call may be faulty, since TRBJ1-5 better matches the DNA end. Germline V lookup: CDR1 SGHTA, CDR2 FQGNSA. The CDR3 sequence is 15 residues long. In nucleotides, the CDR3 is TGTGCCAGCAGCTTCGGCGGCTACCGCACAGATACGCAGCATTTT. Protein product: CASSFGGYRTDTQHF.

The sample holds many counts of this clonotype. This chain uses TRBV12-3 or TRBV12-4 with TRBJ2-2; 9 nucleotides align to TRBD1. J gave up 0 bases and V 5 bases, and 1 base lay outside the gene matches. The CDR3 sequence is 15 residues long. CDR3 DNA: TGTGCCAGCAGTCGACAGGGGGCGAACACCGGGGAGCTGTTTTTT. Its translation is CASSRQGANTGELFF.

This clonotype came up many times. In nucleotides, the CDR3 is TGCAGTGCTTCTCAGCGCGGGGGTGCCTACAATGAGCAGTTCTTC. Its translation is CSASQRGGAYNEQFF. The rearrangement joins TRBV20-1 to TRBJ2-1, with TRBD2 matching over 7 bases. J gave up 2 bases and V 5 bases, and 9 bases lay outside the gene matches. This CDR3 has 15 residues. The germline CDR1 and CDR2 sequences are DFQATT and SNEGSKA (reference sequence).

This chain joins TRBV20-1 and TRBJ2-7, with 8 bases matching TRBD1. The CDR3 contains 14 residues. The germline CDR1 and CDR2 sequences are DFQATT and SNEGSKA (reference sequence). V gave up 3 bases and J gave up 6 bases; unmatched junction bases: 10. The CDR3 DNA reads TGCAGTGCTAGGAAGCAGGGGGCGGCAAGCGAGCAGTACTTC. It translates to CSARKQGAASEQYF.

This clonotype came up many times. V and J are TRBV10-3 and TRBJ1-5; possible D gene TRBD1, 5 bases. The germline V gene encodes CDR1 ENHRY and CDR2 SYGVKD. The CDR3 totals 14 residues. V lost 3 bases to trimming and J lost 7 bases, with 13 bases between them. The CDR3 sequence is CAISDGGTLQPQHF. DNA of the CDR3: TGTGCCATCAGTGATGGCGGGACCCTCCAGCCCCAGCATTTT.

This clonotype showed up just a few times. A much larger clone is a single base away; this may be a read error. V usage is TRBV7-9 and J usage is TRBJ1-6; 10 bases align to TRBD1. The ends lost 5 bases at V and 7 bases at J; junction bases unmatched: 8. CDR1 and CDR2 from the germline V gene are SEHNR and FQNEAQ (reference sequence). The CDR3 spans 16 residues. The chain's CDR3 is CASSTRDRGKNSPLHF. The CDR3 DNA is TGTGCCAGCAGCACCCGGGACAGGGGTAAAAATTCACCCCTCCACTTT.

This clonotype was recorded many times. The chain combines TRBV11-3 with TRBJ2-3; TRBD2 matches at 8 bases. This CDR3 has 16 residues. Germline V gene data show CDR1 as SGHNT and CDR2 as YENEEA. V shed 4 bases, J shed 4 bases, and the junction held 10 bases outside the gene matches. The CDR3 loop reads CASSSHLSGTADTQYF. CDR3 nucleotides: TGTGCCAGCAGCTCACACCTTAGCGGGACGGCAGATACGCAGTATTTT.

This clonotype has a count of ten or more. This chain uses TRBV13 with TRBJ1-1; D ambiguous. This CDR3 has 14 amino acids. The germline V and J ends were trimmed by 6 bases and 2 bases, with 13 bases remaining between them. Germline lookup yields CDR1 PRHDT and CDR2 FYEKMQ (reference sequence). CDR3 residues: CASRIGRKNTEAFF. CDR3 DNA sequence: TGTGCCAGCAGAATTGGACGGAAAAACACTGAAGCTTTCTTT. Full variable domain (outside the CDR3, taken from reference TRBV13 and TRBJ1-1): AAGVIQSPRHLIKEKRETATLKCYPIPRHDTVYWYQQGPGQDPQFLISFYEKMQSDKGSIPDRFSAQQFSDYHSELNMSSLELGDSALYFCASRIGRKNTEAFFGQGTRLTVV.

For this clonotype: The junction departs from the called germline gene at one end, perhaps through a read error. The CDR3 region is CSAPGMGPLNTEASF. DNA of the CDR3: TGCAGTGCCCCGGGGATGGGACCGCTGAACACTGAAGCTTCCTTT. The V and J genes are TRBV20-1 and TRBJ1-1, with D possibly being TRBD1 (5 bases). The germline V gene has CDR1 DFQATT and CDR2 SNEGSKA (reference sequence). The CDR3 extends over 15 amino acids.

The CDR3 nucleotides are TGCGCCAGCAGCTTGGACTCAGCCTACGAGCAGTACTTC. Its protein is CASSLDSAYEQYF. The J gene is TRBJ2-7, the V gene TRBV5-1; D gene unclear. In germline, CDR1 is SGHRS, CDR2 YFSETQ. The CDR3 covers 13 residues. V shed 0 bases and J shed 2 bases, with 6 bases lying between them.

Only a few counts were recorded for this clonotype. This chain connects TRBV3-1 to TRBJ1-6; D ambiguous. V lost 4 bases and J 6 bases, leaving 4 bases between the germline ends. This CDR3 is 12 amino acids long. From germline, CDR1 is LGHDT and CDR2 YNNKEL (reference sequence). The CDR3 is CASSPSNSPLHF. CDR3 bases: TGTGCCAGCAGCCCGAGTAATTCACCCCTCCACTTT. The variable domain in full, with the rest retrieved from reference TRBV3-1 and TRBJ1-6, is DTAVSQTPKYLVTQMGNDKSIKCEQNLGHDTMYWYKQDSKKFLKIMFSYNNKELIINETVPNRFSPKSPDKAHLNLHINSLELGDSAVYFCASSPSNSPLHFGNGTRLTVT.

This clonotype has just a few counts. This sequence joins TRBV24-1 and TRBJ2-1; D unresolved. Trimming removed 4 bases at V and 8 bases at J, with 20 bases between. Germline values: CDR1 KGHDR, CDR2 SFDVKD. The CDR3 is made up of 16 amino acids. DNA of the CDR3: TGTGCCACCAGTGACCCGGCCCGTAAAATGTCCGATGAGCAGTTCTTC. It specifies CATSDPARKMSDEQFF.

In this sample, this clonotype turned up a few times. This chain connects TRBV10-3 to TRBJ2-1, with D possibly matching TRBD1 (7 bases). Germline V CDR1 and CDR2: ENHRY, SYGVKD. With 8 bases removed from V and 7 bases from J, the gap between germline ends came to 15 bases. The CDR3 consists of 13 residues. CDR3 sequence reads: CAIGGTAENEQFF. CDR3 nucleotides: TGTGCCATCGGGGGGACAGCAGAGAATGAGCAGTTCTTC.

The chain employs TRBV24-1 and TRBJ2-5; D call uncertain. CDR1 and CDR2 from the germline V gene are KGHDR and SFDVKD. This CDR3 spans 11 amino acids. Between the trimmed V and J ends, which lost 4 bases and 4 bases, there was a span of 3 bases. The CDR3 DNA is TGTGCCACCAGTGACCCAGAGACCCAGTACTTC. This sequence encodes CATSDPETQYF.

This chain joins TRBV7-9 and TRBJ1-4; maybe TRBD1 (5 bases). Trimming left V 5 bases short and J 7 bases short, with 8 bases between. The CDR3 loop spans 12 amino acids. Germline V lookup: CDR1 SEHNR, CDR2 FQNEAQ (reference sequence). The CDR3: CASSPGPEKLFF. The CDR3 DNA is TGTGCCAGCAGCCCGGGACCTGAAAAACTGTTTTTT.

This clonotype was recorded many times. CDR3 DNA: TGTGCCATCAGTGACGCTAGCGGGTTCTCCTACGAGCAGTACTTC. Translating gives CAISDASGFSYEQYF. The chain joins TRBV10-3 to TRBJ2-7; 8 positions match TRBD2. The CDR3 sequence is 15 residues long. V was pared by 3 bases and J by 0 bases, with 4 bases of the junction left unmatched. Germline CDR1 and CDR2: ENHRY and SYGVKD.

This clonotype was seen a handful of times. J is TRBJ2-7 and V is TRBV4-1; tentative D call: TRBD1 (6 bases). Deletions cut 1 base from V and 2 bases from J, with 12 bases between. Germline V CDR1 and CDR2: MGHRA, YSYEKL. The CDR3 has 15 amino acids. CDR3 sequence: CASSQGAGAPYEQYF. In DNA form, the CDR3 reads TGCGCCAGCAGCCAAGGGGCAGGGGCTCCCTACGAGCAGTACTTC.

Points on this clonotype: As the CDR3 is not closed by the conserved phenylalanine or tryptophan, this likely results from a read error. The gene calls are TRBV10-1 and TRBJ2-3; 7 bases map to TRBD1. With V trimmed by 3 bases and J by 2 bases, 8 bases remained unmatched. The CDR3 loop spans 16 amino acids. CDR1 is WNHNN and CDR2 is SYGVQD in the germline V gene (reference sequence). CDR3 sequence: CASSDRGYDYTDTQYL. The CDR3 nucleotides are TGCGCCAGCAGTGACAGGGGGTACGACTACACAGATACGCAGTATCTT.

The table lists this clonotype with a few counts. This rearrangement joins TRBV29-1 to TRBJ1-3, with a weak D call TRBD1 (5 bases). The CDR3 has 14 amino acids. V lost 7 bases and J lost 1, with 14 bases in between. Germline CDR1 is SQVTM and CDR2 is ANQGSEA. The CDR3 DNA reads as TGCAGCGCCGGGACTGGGGGGTCTGGAAACACCATATATTTT. Translated, it gives CSAGTGGSGNTIYF.

This clonotype was seen at least ten times. This chain uses TRBV18 with TRBJ2-3; D gene ambiguous. Trimming pared 8 bases from V and 0 bases from J, leaving 12 bases between. The CDR3 runs 14 residues. CDR1 is KGHSH and CDR2 is LQKENI in the germline V gene. The CDR3 DNA is TGTGCCAGCGCGGAACGAATAAGCACAGATACGCAGTATTTT. This codes for CASAERISTDTQYF.

This clonotype was observed a few times. The chain employs TRBV18 and TRBJ2-1; D is uncertain. Per the germline V gene, CDR1 is KGHSH and CDR2 is LQKENI. Deletions cut 3 bases from V and 8 bases from J, with 17 bases between. CDR3 length: 15 residues. The CDR3 here is CASSPTWGSRDEQFF. CDR3 nucleotides: TGTGCCAGCTCACCCACCTGGGGAAGCCGGGATGAGCAGTTCTTC.

This clonotype was seen at least ten times. J is TRBJ2-3 and V is TRBV7-9; the match to TRBD2 covers 7 bases. From germline, CDR1 is SEHNR and CDR2 FQNEAQ (reference sequence). After removal of 0 bases from V and 6 bases from J, the junction contained 12 bases not matched to a gene. The CDR3 totals 17 residues. The CDR3 region has the DNA TGTGCCAGCAGCTTAGCGCGGGAGCGGGCCCGGGGGGATACGCAGTATTTT. Translating it yields CASSLARERARGDTQYF.